The 15 T cell receptor beta chains below come from one sample, sequenced in a study of blood T cell repertoires in COVID-19. The data were produced by immunoSEQ multiplex PCR, yet TCRdb's version contains in-frame clones alone and is incomplete. The profile shows about 200,000 clones, about 88% of them singletons. Sequencing was done on a sample of PBMCs or T cells enriched from blood (not recorded which). These receptors all stem from a woman in her thirties or forties with acute COVID-19.

This clone has a single count. V gene TRBV18 combines with J gene TRBJ2-7; TRBD1 matches 7 bases. CDR3 size: 14 residues. Germline lookup yields CDR1 KGHSH and CDR2 LQKENI. J lost 2 bases, V lost 6 bases, and 7 bases had no gene match. CDR3: CASSPTGLTYEQYF. The CDR3 coding sequence is TGTGCCAGCTCTCCGACAGGGCTAACCTACGAGCAGTACTTC.

The chain couples TRBV4-1 to TRBJ1-2; a weak D match, TRBD1 (5 bases). Trimming left V 4 bases short and J 6 bases short, with 21 bases between. The CDR3 is 16 amino acids. Germline CDR1 and CDR2: MGHRA and YSYEKL. The CDR3 sequence: CASSLDMVQGADGYTF. The CDR3, as DNA: TGCGCCAGCAGCCTAGACATGGTCCAGGGCGCGGATGGCTACACCTTC.

V gene TRBV4-1 combines with J gene TRBJ1-1; 10 bases line up with TRBD1. J gave up 1 base and V 4 bases, and 3 bases lay outside the gene matches. This CDR3 has 15 amino acids. CDR1 is MGHRA and CDR2 is YSYEKL in the germline V gene. The CDR3 spells CASSPRTGGNTEAFF. The DNA of the CDR3 is TGCGCCAGCAGCCCCCGGACAGGGGGGAACACTGAAGCTTTCTTT.

The genes are TRBV5-6 and TRBJ1-5; no clear D gene. Trimming took 0 bases from V and 1 from J, leaving 11 bases between them. Looked up from germline, CDR1 is SGHDT and CDR2 is YYEEEE. The CDR3 consists of 16 residues. The CDR3 DNA reads TGTGCCAGCAGCTTGGTAGTCCCAAAAAGCAATCAGCCCCAGCATTTT. It yields the protein CASSLVVPKSNQPQHF. Using reference TRBV5-6 and TRBJ1-5 for the parts outside the CDR3, the full variable domain is DAGVTQSPTHLIKTRGQQVTLRCSPKSGHDTVSWYQQALGQGPQFIFQYYEEEERQRGNFPDRFSGHQFPNYSSELNVNALLLGDSALYLCASSLVVPKSNQPQHFGDGTRLSIL.

The chain is built from TRBV6-1 and TRBJ2-7; 8 bases agree with TRBD1. The junction had 8 bases not matched to a gene; V was cut back by 3 bases and J by 4 bases. Germline-derived CDR1 and CDR2 are MNHNS and SASEGT. The CDR3 is 15 amino acids. The CDR3 DNA sequence: TGTGCCAGCAGTGACCCCCCAGGACAGGGTTACGAGCAGTACTTC. Translated: CASSDPPGQGYEQYF.

This chain links TRBV27 with TRBJ1-1; D is ambiguous. The CDR3 covers 15 residues. V dropped 6 bases and J dropped 2 bases, with 16 bases sitting between them. The V gene's germline CDR1 is MNHEY and CDR2 SMNVEV (reference sequence). Here the CDR3 reads CASRRATNSNTEAFF. As DNA, the CDR3 is TGTGCCAGCAGGCGGGCTACGAATTCCAACACTGAAGCTTTCTTT.

The chain recombines TRBV27 with TRBJ2-1; D remains unclear. The CDR3 sequence is 19 residues long. Trimming took 2 bases from V and 0 from J, leaving 20 bases between them. The germline V gene encodes CDR1 MNHEY and CDR2 SMNVEV (reference sequence). The CDR3, as DNA: TGTGCCAGCAGTTTAGCTACTCCGTGGCAGGCAAGCTCCTACAATGAGCAGTTCTTC. Protein product: CASSLATPWQASSYNEQFF.

The chain employs TRBV27 and TRBJ2-1, with no clear D. Trimming took off 4 bases at V and 7 bases at J, with 17 bases between the two ends. This CDR3 contains 15 residues. Germline CDR1 reads MNHEY; CDR2 reads SMNVEV (reference sequence). The CDR3 DNA follows: TGTGCCAGCAGTTCCCCGGTATTAACTACTAATGAGCAGTTCTTC. Amino acid sequence: CASSSPVLTTNEQFF.

V usage is TRBV27 and J usage is TRBJ2-7, with 7 positions matching TRBD1. CDR3 size: 13 residues. With 6 bases clipped from V and 5 bases from J, the junction kept 7 bases outside the gene matches. Germline CDR1 MNHEY, CDR2 SMNVEV (reference sequence). CDR3 amino acids: CASSLDRRNEQYF. DNA for the CDR3: TGTGCCAGCAGCTTGGACAGGAGGAACGAGCAGTACTTC.

This clone has a single count. The CDR3 DNA reads TGTGCCAGCAGTGAAGGACAGGGGGGTCACTATGGCTACACCTTC. As protein: CASSEGQGGHYGYTF. The J gene is TRBJ1-2, the V gene TRBV6-1; 9 nucleotides line up with TRBD1. Germline V gene data show CDR1 as MNHNS and CDR2 as SASEGT. The V segment lost 1 base and the J segment 3 bases; nucleotides outside the gene matches: 3. The CDR3 runs 15 residues.

V usage is TRBV5-6 and J usage is TRBJ2-5; weak D call: TRBD1 (5 bases). This CDR3 spans 13 amino acids. Trimming took off 0 bases at V and 10 bases at J, with 13 bases between the two ends. CDR1 is SGHDT, CDR2 YYEEEE, per germline. CDR3 in amino acids: CASSLGTRSSQYF. For the CDR3, the DNA is TGTGCCAGCAGCTTGGGGACAAGGTCGAGCCAGTACTTC.

The genes are TRBV5-1 and TRBJ1-5, with D unclear. Looked up from germline, CDR1 is SGHRS and CDR2 is YFSETQ. The V gene lost 0 bases and the J gene lost 3 bases, with 10 bases spanning the gap. The CDR3 runs to 15 residues. CDR3 sequence: CASSLVVGVNQPQHF. CDR3 coding DNA: TGCGCCAGCAGCTTGGTCGTCGGGGTCAATCAGCCCCAGCATTTT.

This clone was counted a few times. The rearrangement joins TRBV19 to TRBJ1-1, with 10 bases that match TRBD1. The CDR3 runs 17 residues. Germline loops: CDR1 LNHDA, CDR2 SQIVND (reference sequence). V was pared by 5 bases and J by 1 base, with 10 bases of the junction left unmatched. The DNA for the CDR3 is TGTGCCAGTAGTCGGCCGGGACAGGGGAGGGGGAACACTGAAGCTTTCTTT. Translating it yields CASSRPGQGRGNTEAFF.

The chain joins TRBV7-6 to TRBJ1-1; D unresolved. The germline V and J ends were trimmed by 1 base and 3 bases, with 15 bases remaining between them. The CDR3 runs 16 residues. Germline V gene lookup returns CDR1 SGHVS and CDR2 FNYEAQ. CDR3 DNA: TGTGCCAGCAGCTTAGTTGCGGGGTGGGAAGACACTGAAGCTTTCTTT. Its protein product is CASSLVAGWEDTEAFF.

The genes are TRBV10-2 and TRBJ2-7, with D possibly matching TRBD2 (5 bases). CDR3 length: 15 amino acids. Germline values: CDR1 WSHSY, CDR2 SAAADI. With 6 bases removed from V and 4 bases from J, the gap between germline ends came to 19 bases. The CDR3 coding sequence is TGCGCCAGCAGCGCCTCTGGTGGCCGAGGGTACGAGCAGTACTTC. Its protein product is CASSASGGRGYEQYF.